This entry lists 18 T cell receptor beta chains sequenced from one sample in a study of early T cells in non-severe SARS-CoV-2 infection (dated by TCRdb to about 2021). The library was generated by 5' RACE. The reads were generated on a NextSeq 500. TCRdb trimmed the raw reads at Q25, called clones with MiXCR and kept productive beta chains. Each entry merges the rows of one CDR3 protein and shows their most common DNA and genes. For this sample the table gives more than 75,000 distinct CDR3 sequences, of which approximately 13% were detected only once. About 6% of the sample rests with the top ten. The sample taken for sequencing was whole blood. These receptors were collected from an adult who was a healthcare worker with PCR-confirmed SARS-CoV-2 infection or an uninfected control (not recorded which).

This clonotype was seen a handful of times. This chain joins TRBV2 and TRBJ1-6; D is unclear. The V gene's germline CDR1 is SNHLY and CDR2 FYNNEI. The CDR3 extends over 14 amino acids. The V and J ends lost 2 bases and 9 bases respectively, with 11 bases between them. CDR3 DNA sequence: TGTGCCAGCAGTGAACGACCGGAGAGTTCACCCCTCCACTTT. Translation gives CASSERPESSPLHF.

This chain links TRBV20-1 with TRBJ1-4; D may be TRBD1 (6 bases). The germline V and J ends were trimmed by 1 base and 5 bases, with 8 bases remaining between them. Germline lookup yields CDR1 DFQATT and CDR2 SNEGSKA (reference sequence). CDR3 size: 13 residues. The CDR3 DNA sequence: TGCAGTGCTAGAGTACAGGGAAATGAAAAACTGTTTTTT. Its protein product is CSARVQGNEKLFF.

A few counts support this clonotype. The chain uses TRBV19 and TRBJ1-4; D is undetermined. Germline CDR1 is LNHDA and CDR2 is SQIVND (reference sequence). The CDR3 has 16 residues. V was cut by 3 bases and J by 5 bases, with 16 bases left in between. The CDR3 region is CASSIWWTRGNEKLFF. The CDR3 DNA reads TGTGCCAGTAGTATTTGGTGGACCCGGGGAAATGAAAAACTGTTTTTT.

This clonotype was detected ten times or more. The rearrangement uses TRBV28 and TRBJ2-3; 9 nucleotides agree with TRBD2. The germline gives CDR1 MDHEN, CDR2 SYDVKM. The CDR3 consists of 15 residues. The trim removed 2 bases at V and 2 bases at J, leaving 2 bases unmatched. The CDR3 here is CASSLGLASTDTQYF. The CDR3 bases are TGTGCCAGCAGTTTAGGACTAGCGTCCACAGATACGCAGTATTTT. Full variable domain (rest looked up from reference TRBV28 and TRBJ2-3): DVKVTQSSRYLVKRTGEKVFLECVQDMDHENMFWYRQDPGLGLRLIYFSYDVKMKEKGDIPEGYSVSREKKERFSLILESASTNQTSMYLCASSLGLASTDTQYFGPGTRLTVL.

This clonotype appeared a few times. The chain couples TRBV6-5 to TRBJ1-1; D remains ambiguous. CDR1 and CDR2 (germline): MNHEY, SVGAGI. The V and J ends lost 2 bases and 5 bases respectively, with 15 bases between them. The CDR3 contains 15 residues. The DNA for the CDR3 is TGTGCCAGCAGTTACAATATCCGTCGTAGGACTGAAGCTTTCTTT. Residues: CASSYNIRRRTEAFF.

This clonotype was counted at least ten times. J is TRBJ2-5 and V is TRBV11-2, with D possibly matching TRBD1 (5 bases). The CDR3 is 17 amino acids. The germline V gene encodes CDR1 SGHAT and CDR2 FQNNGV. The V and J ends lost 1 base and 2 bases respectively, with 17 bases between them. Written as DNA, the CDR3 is TGTGCCAGCAGCTTAGTGGGGCCGCAACTGGGGCAAGAGACCCAGTACTTC. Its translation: CASSLVGPQLGQETQYF.

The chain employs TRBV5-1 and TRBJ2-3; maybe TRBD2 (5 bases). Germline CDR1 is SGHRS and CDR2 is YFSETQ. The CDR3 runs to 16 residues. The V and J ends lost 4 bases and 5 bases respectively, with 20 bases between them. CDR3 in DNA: TGCGCCAGCAGCCGGACTGACATTTCGGCGGGAGATACGCAGTATTTT. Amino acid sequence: CASSRTDISAGDTQYF.

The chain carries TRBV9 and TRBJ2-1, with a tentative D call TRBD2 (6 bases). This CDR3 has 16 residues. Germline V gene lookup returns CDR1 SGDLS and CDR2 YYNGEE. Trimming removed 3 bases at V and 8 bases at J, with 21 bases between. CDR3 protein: CASSAQLAPGSDEQFF. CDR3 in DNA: TGTGCCAGCAGCGCACAACTAGCTCCGGGGTCGGATGAGCAGTTCTTC.

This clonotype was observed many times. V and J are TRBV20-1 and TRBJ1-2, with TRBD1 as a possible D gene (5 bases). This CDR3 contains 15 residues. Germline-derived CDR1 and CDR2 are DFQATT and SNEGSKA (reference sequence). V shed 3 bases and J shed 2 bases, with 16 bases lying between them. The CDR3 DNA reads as TGCAGTGCTAGCGGGACCCAGTGGTCAAACTATGGCTACACCTTC. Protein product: CSASGTQWSNYGYTF.

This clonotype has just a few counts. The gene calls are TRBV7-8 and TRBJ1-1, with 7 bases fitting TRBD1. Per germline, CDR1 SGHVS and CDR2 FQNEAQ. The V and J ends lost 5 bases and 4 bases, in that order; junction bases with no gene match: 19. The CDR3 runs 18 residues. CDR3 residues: CASSTRDSRIPRGTEAFF. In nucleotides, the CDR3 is TGTGCCAGCAGCACGAGGGACAGTCGGATTCCTCGGGGCACTGAAGCTTTCTTT.

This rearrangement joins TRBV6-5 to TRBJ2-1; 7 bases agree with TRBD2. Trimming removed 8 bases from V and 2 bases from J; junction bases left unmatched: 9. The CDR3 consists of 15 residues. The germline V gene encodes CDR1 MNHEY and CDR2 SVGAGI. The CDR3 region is CASHAVGRAYNEQFF. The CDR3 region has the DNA TGTGCCAGCCATGCCGTAGGGAGGGCCTACAATGAGCAGTTCTTC.

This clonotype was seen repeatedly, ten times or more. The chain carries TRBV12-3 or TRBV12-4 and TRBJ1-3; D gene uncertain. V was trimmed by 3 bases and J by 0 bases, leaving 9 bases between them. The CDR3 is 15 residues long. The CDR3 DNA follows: TGTGCCAGCAGTTTTGACACCTTCTCTGGAAACACCATATATTTT. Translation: CASSFDTFSGNTIYF.

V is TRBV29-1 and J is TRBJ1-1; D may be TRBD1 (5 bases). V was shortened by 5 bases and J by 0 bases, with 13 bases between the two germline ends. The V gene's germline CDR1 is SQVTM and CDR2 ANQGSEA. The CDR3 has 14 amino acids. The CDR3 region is CSVPRGGVNTEAFF. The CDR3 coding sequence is TGCAGCGTTCCCCGGGGGGGAGTGAACACTGAAGCTTTCTTT.

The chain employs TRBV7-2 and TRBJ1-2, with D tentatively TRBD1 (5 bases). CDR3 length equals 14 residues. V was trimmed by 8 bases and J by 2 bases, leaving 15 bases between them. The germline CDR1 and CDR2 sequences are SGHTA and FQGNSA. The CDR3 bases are TGTGCCAGCGGTAAGGCACAGGTCAACTATGGCTACACCTTC. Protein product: CASGKAQVNYGYTF.

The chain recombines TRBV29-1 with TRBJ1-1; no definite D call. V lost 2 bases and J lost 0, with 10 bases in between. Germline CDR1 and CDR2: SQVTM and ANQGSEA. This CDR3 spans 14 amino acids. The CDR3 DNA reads TGCAGCGTTGAAAGTCGTCTAATGAACACTGAAGCTTTCTTT. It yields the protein CSVESRLMNTEAFF.

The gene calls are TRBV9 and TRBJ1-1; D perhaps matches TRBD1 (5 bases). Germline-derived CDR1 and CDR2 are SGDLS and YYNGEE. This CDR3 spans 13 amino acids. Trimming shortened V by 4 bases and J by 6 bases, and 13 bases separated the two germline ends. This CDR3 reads CASSPVGTAEAFF. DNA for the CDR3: TGTGCCAGCAGCCCAGTCGGGACTGCTGAAGCTTTCTTT.

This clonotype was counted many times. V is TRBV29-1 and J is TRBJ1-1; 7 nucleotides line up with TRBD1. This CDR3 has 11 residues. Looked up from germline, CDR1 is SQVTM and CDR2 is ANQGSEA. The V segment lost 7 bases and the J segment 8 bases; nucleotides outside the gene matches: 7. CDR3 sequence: CSGNRGGEAFF. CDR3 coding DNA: TGCAGCGGCAACAGGGGAGGAGAAGCTTTCTTT.

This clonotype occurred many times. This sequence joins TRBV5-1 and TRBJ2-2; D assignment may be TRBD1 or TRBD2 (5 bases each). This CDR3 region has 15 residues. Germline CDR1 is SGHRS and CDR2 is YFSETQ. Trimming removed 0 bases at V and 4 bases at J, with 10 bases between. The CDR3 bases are TGCGCCAGCAGCTTGGCATCAGGGAGCACCGGGGAGCTGTTTTTT. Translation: CASSLASGSTGELFF. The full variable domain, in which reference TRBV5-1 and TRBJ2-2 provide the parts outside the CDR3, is KAGVTQTPRYLIKTRGQQVTLSCSPISGHRSVSWYQQTPGQGLQFLFEYFSETQRNKGNFPGRFSGRQFSNSRSEMNVSTLELGDSALYLCASSLASGSTGELFFGEGSRLTVL.